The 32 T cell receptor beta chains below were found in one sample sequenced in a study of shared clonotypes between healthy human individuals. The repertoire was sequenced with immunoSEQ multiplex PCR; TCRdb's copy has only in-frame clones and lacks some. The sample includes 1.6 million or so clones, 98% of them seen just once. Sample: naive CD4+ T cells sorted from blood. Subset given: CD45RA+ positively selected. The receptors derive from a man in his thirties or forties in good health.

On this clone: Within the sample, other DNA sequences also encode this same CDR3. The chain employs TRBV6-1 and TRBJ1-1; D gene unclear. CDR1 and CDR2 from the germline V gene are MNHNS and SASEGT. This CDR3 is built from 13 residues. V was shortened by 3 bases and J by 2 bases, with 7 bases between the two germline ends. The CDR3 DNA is TGTGCCAGCAGTGAGTCTCGCAACACTGAAGCTTTCTTT. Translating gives CASSESRNTEAFF.

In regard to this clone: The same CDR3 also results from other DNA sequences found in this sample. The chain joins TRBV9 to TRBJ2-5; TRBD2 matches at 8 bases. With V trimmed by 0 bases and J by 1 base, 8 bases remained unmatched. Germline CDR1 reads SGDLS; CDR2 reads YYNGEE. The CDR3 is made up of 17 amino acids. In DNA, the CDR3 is TGTGCCAGCAGCGTAGATTTGGCGGGAGGCCTCCAAGAGACCCAGTACTTC. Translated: CASSVDLAGGLQETQYF.

The DNA for the CDR3 is TGTGCCAGCAGGTCCCGGGACAGGAACAATGAGCAGTTCTTC. It specifies CASRSRDRNNEQFF. The V gene is TRBV28, the J gene TRBJ2-1, with TRBD1 matching 8 bases. Germline trimming cut 6 bases from V and 5 bases from J; bases unmatched to any gene: 6. The CDR3 is 14 residues long. Germline assignment: CDR1 MDHEN and CDR2 SYDVKM.

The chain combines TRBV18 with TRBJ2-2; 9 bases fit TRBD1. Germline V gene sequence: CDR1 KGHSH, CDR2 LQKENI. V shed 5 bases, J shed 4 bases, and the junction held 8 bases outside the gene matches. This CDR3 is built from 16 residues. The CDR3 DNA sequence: TGTGCCAGCTCAGCCGGGACAGGGTCAGTCACCGGGGAGCTGTTTTTT. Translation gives CASSAGTGSVTGELFF.

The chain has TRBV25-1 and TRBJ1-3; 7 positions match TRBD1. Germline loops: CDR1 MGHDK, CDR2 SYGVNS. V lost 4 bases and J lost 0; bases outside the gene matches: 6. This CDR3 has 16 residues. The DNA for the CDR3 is TGTGCCAGCAGTGTCTCCGGACAGGCCTCTGGAAACACCATATATTTT. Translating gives CASSVSGQASGNTIYF.

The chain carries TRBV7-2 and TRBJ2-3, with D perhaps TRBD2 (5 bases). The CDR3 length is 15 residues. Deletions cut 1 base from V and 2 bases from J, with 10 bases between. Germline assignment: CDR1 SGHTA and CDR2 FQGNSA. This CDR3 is CASSLGGVNTDTQYF. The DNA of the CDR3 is TGTGCCAGCAGCTTAGGGGGAGTAAACACAGATACGCAGTATTTT.

The CDR3 loop reads CASSWGTGSNQPQHF. Written as DNA, the CDR3 is TGTGCCAGCAGCTGGGGGACAGGGAGCAATCAGCCCCAGCATTTT. The chain is built from TRBV5-5 and TRBJ1-5; 9 nucleotides line up with TRBD1. Germline loops: CDR1 SGHKS, CDR2 YYEKEE (reference sequence). V was pared by 3 bases and J by 1 base, with 2 bases of the junction left unmatched. The CDR3 sequence is 15 residues long. Looking up the rest from reference TRBV5-5 and TRBJ1-5 gives the full variable domain: DAGVTQSPTHLIKTRGQQVTLRCSPISGHKSVSWYQQVLGQGPQFIFQYYEKEERGRGNFPDRFSARQFPNYSSELNVNALLLGDSALYLCASSWGTGSNQPQHFGDGTRLSIL.

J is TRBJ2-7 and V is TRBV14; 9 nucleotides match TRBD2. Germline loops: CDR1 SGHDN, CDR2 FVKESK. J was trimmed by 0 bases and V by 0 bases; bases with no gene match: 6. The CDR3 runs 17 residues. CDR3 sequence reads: CASSQELIAGDSYEQYF. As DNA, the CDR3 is TGTGCCAGCAGCCAAGAACTCATAGCGGGAGACTCCTACGAGCAGTACTTC. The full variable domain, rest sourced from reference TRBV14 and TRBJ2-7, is EAGVTQFPSHSVIEKGQTVTLRCDPISGHDNLYWYRRVMGKEIKFLLHFVKESKQDESGMPNNRFLAERTGGTYSTLKVQPAELEDSGVYFCASSQELIAGDSYEQYFGPGTRLTVT.

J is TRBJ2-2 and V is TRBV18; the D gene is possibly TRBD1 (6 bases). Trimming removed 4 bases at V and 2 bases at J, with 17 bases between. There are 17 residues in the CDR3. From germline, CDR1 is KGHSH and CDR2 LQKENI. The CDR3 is CASSRIPPGQNTGELFF. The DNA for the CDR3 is TGTGCCAGCTCACGAATTCCTCCGGGACAAAACACCGGGGAGCTGTTTTTT.

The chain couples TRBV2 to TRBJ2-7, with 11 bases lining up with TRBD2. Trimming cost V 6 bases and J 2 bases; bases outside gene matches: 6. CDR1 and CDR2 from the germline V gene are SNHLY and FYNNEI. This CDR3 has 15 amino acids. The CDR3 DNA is TGTGCCAGCAGAAGACTAGCGGGACCAACCTACGAGCAGTACTTC. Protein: CASRRLAGPTYEQYF.

This CDR3 reads CASSLAPTGKTGANVLTF. CDR3 sequence (DNA): TGTGCCAGCAGCTTAGCCCCGACAGGGAAAACTGGGGCCAACGTCCTGACTTTC. The rearrangement uses TRBV7-9 and TRBJ2-6; 7 bases agree with TRBD1. With 0 bases clipped from V and 2 bases from J, the junction kept 7 bases outside the gene matches. The CDR3 has 18 amino acids. Germline assignment: CDR1 SEHNR and CDR2 FQNEAQ (reference sequence).

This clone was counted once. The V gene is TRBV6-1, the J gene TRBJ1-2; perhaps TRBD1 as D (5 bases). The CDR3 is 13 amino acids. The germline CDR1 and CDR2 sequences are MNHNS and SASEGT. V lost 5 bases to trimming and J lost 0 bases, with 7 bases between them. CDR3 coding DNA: TGTGCCAGCAGTAAGGACACTAACTATGGCTACACCTTC. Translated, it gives CASSKDTNYGYTF.

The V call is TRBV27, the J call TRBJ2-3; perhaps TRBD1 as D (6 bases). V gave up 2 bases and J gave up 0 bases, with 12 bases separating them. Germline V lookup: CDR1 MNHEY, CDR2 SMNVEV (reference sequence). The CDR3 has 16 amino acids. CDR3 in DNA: TGTGCCAGCAGTTTAGGGGGCCGTCCTAGCACAGATACGCAGTATTTT. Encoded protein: CASSLGGRPSTDTQYF.

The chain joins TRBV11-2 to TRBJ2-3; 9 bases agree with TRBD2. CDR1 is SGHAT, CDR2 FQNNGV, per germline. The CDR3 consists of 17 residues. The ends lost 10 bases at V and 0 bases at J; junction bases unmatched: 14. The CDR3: CATLPGGRGFSTDTQYF. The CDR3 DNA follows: TGTGCCACCCTACCCGGCGGGAGGGGCTTTAGCACAGATACGCAGTATTTT.

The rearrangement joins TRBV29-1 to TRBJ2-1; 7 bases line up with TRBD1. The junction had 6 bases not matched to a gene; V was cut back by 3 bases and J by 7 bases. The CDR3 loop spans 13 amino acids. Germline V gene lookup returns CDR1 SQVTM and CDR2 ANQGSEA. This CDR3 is CSVDTGVRNEQFF. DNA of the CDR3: TGCAGCGTTGATACAGGGGTGAGGAATGAGCAGTTCTTC.

CDR3 loop: CAGGLAENTDTQYF. The CDR3 coding sequence is TGTGCCGGGGGACTAGCGGAGAACACAGATACGCAGTATTTT. This chain joins TRBV2 and TRBJ2-3; TRBD2 aligns across 11 bases. Looked up from germline, CDR1 is SNHLY and CDR2 is FYNNEI. Trimming at V came to 11 bases and at J to 2 bases, leaving 6 bases not matched to a gene. The CDR3 covers 14 residues.

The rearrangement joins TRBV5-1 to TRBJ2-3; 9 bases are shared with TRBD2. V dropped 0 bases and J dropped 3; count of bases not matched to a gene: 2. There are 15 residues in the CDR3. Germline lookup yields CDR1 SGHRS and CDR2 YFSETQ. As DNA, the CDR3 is TGCGCCAGCAGCTTGGTTAGCGGGAGAACAGATACGCAGTATTTT. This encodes CASSLVSGRTDTQYF.

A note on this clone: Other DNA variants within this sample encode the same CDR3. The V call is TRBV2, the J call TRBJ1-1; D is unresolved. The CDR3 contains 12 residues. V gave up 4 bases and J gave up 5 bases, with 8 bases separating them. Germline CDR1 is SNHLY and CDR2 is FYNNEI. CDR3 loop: CASSGRGTEAFF. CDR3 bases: TGTGCCAGCAGTGGACGGGGAACTGAAGCTTTCTTT. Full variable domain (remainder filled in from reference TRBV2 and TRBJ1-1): EPEVTQTPSHQVTQMGQEVILRCVPISNHLYFYWYRQILGQKVEFLVSFYNNEISEKSEIFDDQFSVERPDGSNFTLKIRSTKLEDSAMYFCASSGRGTEAFFGQGTRLTVV.

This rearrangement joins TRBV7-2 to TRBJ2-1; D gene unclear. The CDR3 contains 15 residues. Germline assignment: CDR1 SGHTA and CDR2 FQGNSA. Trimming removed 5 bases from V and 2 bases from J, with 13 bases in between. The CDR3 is CASSESPGPYNEQFF. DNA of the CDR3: TGTGCCAGCAGCGAGTCCCCAGGACCCTACAATGAGCAGTTCTTC. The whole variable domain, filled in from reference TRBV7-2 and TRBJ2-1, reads GAGVSQSPSNKVTEKGKDVELRCDPISGHTALYWYRQSLGQGLEFLIYFQGNSAPDKSGLPSDRFSAERTGGSVSTLTIQRTQQEDSAVYLCASSESPGPYNEQFFGPGTRLTVL.

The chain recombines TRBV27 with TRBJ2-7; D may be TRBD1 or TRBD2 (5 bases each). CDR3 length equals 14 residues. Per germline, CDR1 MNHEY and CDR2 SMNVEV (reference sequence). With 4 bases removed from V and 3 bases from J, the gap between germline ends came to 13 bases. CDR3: CASSYTGPSYEQYF. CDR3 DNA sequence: TGTGCCAGCAGTTATACGGGACCGAGCTACGAGCAGTACTTC.

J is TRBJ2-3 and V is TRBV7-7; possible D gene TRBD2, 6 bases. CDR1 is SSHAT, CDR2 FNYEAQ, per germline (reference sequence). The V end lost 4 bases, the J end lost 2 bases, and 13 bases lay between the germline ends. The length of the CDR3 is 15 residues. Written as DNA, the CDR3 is TGTGCCAGCAGCTCGACGCGCGGGGACACAGATACGCAGTATTTT. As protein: CASSSTRGDTDTQYF.

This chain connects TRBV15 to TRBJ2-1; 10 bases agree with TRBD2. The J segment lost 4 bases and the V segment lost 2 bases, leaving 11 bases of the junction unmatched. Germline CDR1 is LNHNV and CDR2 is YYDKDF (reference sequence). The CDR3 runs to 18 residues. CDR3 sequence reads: CATSRNFRTSGLYNEQFF. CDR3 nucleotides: TGTGCCACCAGCAGAAATTTTAGGACTAGCGGTTTATACAATGAGCAGTTCTTC. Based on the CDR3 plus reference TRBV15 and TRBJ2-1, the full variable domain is DAMVIQNPRYQVTQFGKPVTLSCSQTLNHNVMYWYQQKSSQAPKLLFHYYDKDFNNEADTPDNFQSRRPNTSFCFLDIRSPGLGDTAMYLCATSRNFRTSGLYNEQFFGPGTRLTVL.

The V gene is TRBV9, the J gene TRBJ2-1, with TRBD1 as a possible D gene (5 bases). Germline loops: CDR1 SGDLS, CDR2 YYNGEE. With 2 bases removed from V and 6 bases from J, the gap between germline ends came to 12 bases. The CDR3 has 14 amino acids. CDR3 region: CASSVARVGNEQFF. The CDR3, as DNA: TGTGCCAGCAGCGTTGCCAGGGTTGGCAATGAGCAGTTCTTC.

The CDR3 bases are TGTGCCAGCAGCGGGGGGCGGGACACTGAAGCTTTCTTT. Translating gives CASSGGRDTEAFF. The chain links TRBV13 to TRBJ1-1; perhaps TRBD1 as D (6 bases). The CDR3 is made up of 13 amino acids. V gave up 5 bases and J gave up 3 bases, with 10 bases separating them. Per the germline V gene, CDR1 is PRHDT and CDR2 is FYEKMQ (reference sequence).

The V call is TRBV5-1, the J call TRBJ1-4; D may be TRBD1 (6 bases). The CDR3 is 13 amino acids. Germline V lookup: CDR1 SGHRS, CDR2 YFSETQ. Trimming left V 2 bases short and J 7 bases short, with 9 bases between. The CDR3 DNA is TGCGCCAGCAGCTTAGGACAGCTTGAAAAACTGTTTTTT. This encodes CASSLGQLEKLFF. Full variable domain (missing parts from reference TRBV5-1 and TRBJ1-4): KAGVTQTPRYLIKTRGQQVTLSCSPISGHRSVSWYQQTPGQGLQFLFEYFSETQRNKGNFPGRFSGRQFSNSRSEMNVSTLELGDSALYLCASSLGQLEKLFFGSGTQLSVL.

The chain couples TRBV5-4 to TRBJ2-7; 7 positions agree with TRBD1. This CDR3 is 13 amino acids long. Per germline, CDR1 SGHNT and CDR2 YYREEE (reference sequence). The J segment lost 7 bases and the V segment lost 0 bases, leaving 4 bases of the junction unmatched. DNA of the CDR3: TGTGCCAGCAGCTTGGCAACAGGGGAGGAGCAGTACTTC. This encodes CASSLATGEEQYF.

The CDR3 DNA follows: TGTGCCAGCAGCTTAGAGGCCGGGACAGTTAATCGCGAGCAGTACTTC. It is translated as CASSLEAGTVNREQYF. The V gene is TRBV11-2, the J gene TRBJ2-7, with TRBD1 matching over 7 bases. This CDR3 is 16 amino acids long. The germline CDR1 and CDR2 sequences are SGHAT and FQNNGV. V dropped 0 bases and J dropped 6; count of bases not matched to a gene: 11. Full variable domain (remainder filled in from reference TRBV11-2 and TRBJ2-7): EAGVAQSPRYKIIEKRQSVAFWCNPISGHATLYWYQQILGQGPKLLIQFQNNGVVDDSQLPKDRFSAERLKGVDSTLKIQPAKLEDSAVYLCASSLEAGTVNREQYFGPGTRLTVT.

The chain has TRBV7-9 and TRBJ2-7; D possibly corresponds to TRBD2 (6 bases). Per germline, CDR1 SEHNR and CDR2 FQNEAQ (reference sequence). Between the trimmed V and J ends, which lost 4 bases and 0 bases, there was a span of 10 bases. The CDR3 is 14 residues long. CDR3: CASSYGTGSYEQYF. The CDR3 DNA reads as TGTGCCAGCAGCTATGGGACTGGCTCCTACGAGCAGTACTTC. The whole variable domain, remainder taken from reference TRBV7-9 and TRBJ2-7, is DTGVSQNPRHKITKRGQNVTFRCDPISEHNRLYWYRQTLGQGPEFLTYFQNEAQLEKSRLLSDRFSAERPKGSFSTLEIQRTEQGDSAMYLCASSYGTGSYEQYFGPGTRLTVT.

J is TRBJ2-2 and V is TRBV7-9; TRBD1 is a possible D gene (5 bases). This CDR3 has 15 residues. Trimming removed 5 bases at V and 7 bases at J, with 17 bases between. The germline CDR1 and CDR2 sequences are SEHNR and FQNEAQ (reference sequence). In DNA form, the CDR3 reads TGTGCCAGCAGCCCCATAAGGGGCAGAGGCGGGGAGCTGTTTTTT. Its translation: CASSPIRGRGGELFF. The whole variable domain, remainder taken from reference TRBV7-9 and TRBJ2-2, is DTGVSQNPRHKITKRGQNVTFRCDPISEHNRLYWYRQTLGQGPEFLTYFQNEAQLEKSRLLSDRFSAERPKGSFSTLEIQRTEQGDSAMYLCASSPIRGRGGELFFGEGSRLTVL.

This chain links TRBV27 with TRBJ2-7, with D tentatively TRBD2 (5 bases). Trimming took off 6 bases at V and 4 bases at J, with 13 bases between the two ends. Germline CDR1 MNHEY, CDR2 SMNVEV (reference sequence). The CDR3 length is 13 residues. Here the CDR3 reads CASRNVGLYEQYF. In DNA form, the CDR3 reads TGTGCCAGCAGGAATGTAGGACTGTACGAGCAGTACTTC.

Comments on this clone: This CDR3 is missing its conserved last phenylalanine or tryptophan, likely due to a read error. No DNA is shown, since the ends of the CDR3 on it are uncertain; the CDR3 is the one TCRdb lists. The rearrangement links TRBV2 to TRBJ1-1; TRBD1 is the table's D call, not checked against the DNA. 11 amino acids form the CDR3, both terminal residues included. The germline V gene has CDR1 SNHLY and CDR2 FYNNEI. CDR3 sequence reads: CASSGDRGGHL.

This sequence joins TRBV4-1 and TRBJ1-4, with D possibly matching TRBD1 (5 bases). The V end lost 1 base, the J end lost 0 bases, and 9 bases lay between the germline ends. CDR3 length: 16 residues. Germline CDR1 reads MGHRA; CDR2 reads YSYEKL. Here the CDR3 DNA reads TGCGCCAGCAGCCAAGGGACACAAGCAACTAATGAAAAACTGTTTTTT. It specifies CASSQGTQATNEKLFF.